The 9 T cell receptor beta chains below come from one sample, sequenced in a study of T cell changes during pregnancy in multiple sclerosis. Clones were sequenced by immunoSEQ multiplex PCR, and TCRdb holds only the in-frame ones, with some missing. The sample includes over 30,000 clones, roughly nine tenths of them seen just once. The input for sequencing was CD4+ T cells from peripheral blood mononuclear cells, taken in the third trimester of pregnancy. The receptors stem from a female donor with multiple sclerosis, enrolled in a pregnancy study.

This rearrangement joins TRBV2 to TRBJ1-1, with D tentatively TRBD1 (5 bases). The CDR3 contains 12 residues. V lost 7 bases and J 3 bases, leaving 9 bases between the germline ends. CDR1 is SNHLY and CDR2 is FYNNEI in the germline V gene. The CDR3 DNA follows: TGTGCCAGCAACGTAGGGGACACTGAAGCTTTCTTT. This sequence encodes CASNVGDTEAFF.

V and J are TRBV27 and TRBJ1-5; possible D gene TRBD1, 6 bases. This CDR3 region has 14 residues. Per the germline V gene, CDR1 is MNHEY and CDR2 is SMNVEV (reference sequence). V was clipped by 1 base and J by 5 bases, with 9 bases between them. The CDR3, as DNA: TGTGCCAGCAGTTTATATCAGGGGCATCAGCCCCAGCATTTT. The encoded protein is CASSLYQGHQPQHF.

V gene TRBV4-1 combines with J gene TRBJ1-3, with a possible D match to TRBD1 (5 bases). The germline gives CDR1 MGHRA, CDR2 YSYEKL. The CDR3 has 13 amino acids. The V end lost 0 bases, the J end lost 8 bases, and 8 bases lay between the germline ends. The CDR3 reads CASSQEGGDTIYF. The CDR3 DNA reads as TGCGCCAGCAGCCAAGAGGGGGGAGACACCATATATTTT.

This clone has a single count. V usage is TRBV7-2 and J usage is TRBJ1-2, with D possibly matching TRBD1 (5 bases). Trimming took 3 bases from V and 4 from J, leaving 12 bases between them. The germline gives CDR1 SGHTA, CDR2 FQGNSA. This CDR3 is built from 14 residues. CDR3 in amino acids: CASSLDTSGYGYTF. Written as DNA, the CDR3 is TGTGCCAGCAGCTTGGACACCTCTGGCTATGGCTACACCTTC. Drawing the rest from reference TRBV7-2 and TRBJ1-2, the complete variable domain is GAGVSQSPSNKVTEKGKDVELRCDPISGHTALYWYRQSLGQGLEFLIYFQGNSAPDKSGLPSDRFSAERTGGSVSTLTIQRTQQEDSAVYLCASSLDTSGYGYTFGSGTRLTVV.

The CDR3 protein is CASSLVLAGANEQYF. The CDR3 bases are TGCGCCAGCAGCTTGGTGCTAGCGGGAGCGAACGAGCAGTACTTC. This sequence joins TRBV5-1 and TRBJ2-7; 10 bases line up with TRBD2. Germline values: CDR1 SGHRS, CDR2 YFSETQ. This CDR3 has 15 residues. The V segment lost 0 bases and the J segment 5 bases; nucleotides outside the gene matches: 5.

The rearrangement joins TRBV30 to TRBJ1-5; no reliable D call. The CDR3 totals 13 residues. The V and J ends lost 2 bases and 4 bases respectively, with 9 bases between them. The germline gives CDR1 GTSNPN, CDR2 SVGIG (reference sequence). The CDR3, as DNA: TGTGCCTGGAGTCCTGAGGTGAATCAGCCCCAGCATTTT. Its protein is CAWSPEVNQPQHF. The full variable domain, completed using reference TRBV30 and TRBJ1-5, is SQTIHQWPATLVQPVGSPLSLECTVEGTSNPNLYWYRQAAGRGLQLLFYSVGIGQISSEVPQNLSASRPQDRQFILSSKKLLLSDSGFYLCAWSPEVNQPQHFGDGTRLSIL.

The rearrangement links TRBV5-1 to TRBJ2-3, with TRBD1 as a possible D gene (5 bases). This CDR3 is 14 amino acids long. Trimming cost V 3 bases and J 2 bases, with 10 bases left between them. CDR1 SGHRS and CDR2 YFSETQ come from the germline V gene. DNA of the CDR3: TGCGCCAGCAGCTCTAGACAGTCCACAGATACGCAGTATTTT. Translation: CASSSRQSTDTQYF. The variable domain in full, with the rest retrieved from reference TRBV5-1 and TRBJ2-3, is KAGVTQTPRYLIKTRGQQVTLSCSPISGHRSVSWYQQTPGQGLQFLFEYFSETQRNKGNFPGRFSGRQFSNSRSEMNVSTLELGDSALYLCASSSRQSTDTQYFGPGTRLTVL.

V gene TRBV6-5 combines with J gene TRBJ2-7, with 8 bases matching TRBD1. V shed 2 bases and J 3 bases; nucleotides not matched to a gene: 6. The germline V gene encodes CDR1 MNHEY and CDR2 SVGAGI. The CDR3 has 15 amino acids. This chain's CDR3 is CASSYDGTGGYEQYF. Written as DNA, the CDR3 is TGTGCCAGCAGTTACGACGGGACAGGAGGCTACGAGCAGTACTTC.

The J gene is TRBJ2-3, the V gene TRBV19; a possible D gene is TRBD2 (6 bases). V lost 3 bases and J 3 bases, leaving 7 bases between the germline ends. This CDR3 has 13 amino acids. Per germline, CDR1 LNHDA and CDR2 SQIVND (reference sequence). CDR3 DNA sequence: TGTGCCAGTAGTATGGAGGGGACAGATACGCAGTATTTT. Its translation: CASSMEGTDTQYF.